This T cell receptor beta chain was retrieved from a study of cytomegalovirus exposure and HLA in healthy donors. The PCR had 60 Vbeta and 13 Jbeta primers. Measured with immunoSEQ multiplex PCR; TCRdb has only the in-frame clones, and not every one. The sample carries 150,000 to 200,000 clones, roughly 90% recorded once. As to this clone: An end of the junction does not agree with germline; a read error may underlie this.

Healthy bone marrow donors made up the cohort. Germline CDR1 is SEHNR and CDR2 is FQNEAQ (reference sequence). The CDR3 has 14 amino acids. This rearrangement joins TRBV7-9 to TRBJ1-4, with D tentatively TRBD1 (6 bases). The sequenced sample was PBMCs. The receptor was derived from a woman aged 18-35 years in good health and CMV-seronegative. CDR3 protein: CSSSTSGVQEKLFF. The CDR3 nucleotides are TGTTCCAGCAGCACATCAGGGGTTCAAGAAAAACTGTTTTTT.